This T cell receptor beta chain was identified in a study of molecular identifiers for immune sequencing clone quantification. TCRdb passed the PCR reads through MiXCR, listing each CDR3 protein once. The sample shows some 650,000 distinct CDR3 sequences, just under 20% of them seen only once. This clonotype was seen a few times. Sorted cells numbering roughly 19,000 to 1,000,000, with 10%, 30% or 50% RNA, yielded the naive CD8 libraries. This sequence was found in a human donor in good health. Some libraries in this study had Jurkat cell RNA spiked in. The sequenced sample was naive CD8+ T cells from blood, with Jurkat cell RNA spiked in. Noted subset: FACS-sorted CD8+CD4-CCR7+CD45RA+ naive T cells.

CDR3 region: CASSIVFGGQAPDTQYF. In nucleotides, the CDR3 is TGTGCCAGTAGTATTGTCTTTGGGGGCCAGGCCCCAGATACGCAGTATTTT. The J gene is TRBJ2-3, the V gene TRBV19; possible D gene TRBD1, 6 bases. Trimming took 3 bases from V and 4 from J, leaving 20 bases between them. CDR1 is LNHDA and CDR2 is SQIVND in the germline V gene (reference sequence). The CDR3 runs 17 residues.